These 19 T cell receptor beta chains share one sample of origin, sequenced in a study of CD8+CD57+ T cells in acquired aplastic anemia. CDR3 and TCR beta VDJ profiling relied on genomic DNA as the template. TCRdb used MiXCR to reprocess the reads, holding one entry per CDR3 protein. The sample yields some 140,000 distinct CDR3 sequences, less than 60% seen once. By flow cytometry, patients selected for sequencing had shown an expansion of CD8+CD57+ cells. Sequencing was done on a sample of sorted CD4+, CD8+, or CD8+CD57+ T cells (not recorded which) from PBMCs. The source of these receptors is a human donor with aplastic anemia.

This clonotype was seen only a few times. The CDR3 nucleotides read TGCAGCGTTGAAGATCGGGACAGGGGGCTGTACGAGCAGTACTTC. Translation: CSVEDRDRGLYEQYF. V gene TRBV29-1 combines with J gene TRBJ2-7; 12 bases match TRBD1. V lost 0 bases, J lost 4 bases, and 4 bases stayed unmatched. This CDR3 has 15 residues. CDR1 is SQVTM and CDR2 is ANQGSEA in the germline V gene.

This clonotype was counted once. The chain links TRBV4-2 to TRBJ2-5; the D is unclear. The closer fit of TRBJ2-7 to the DNA end suggests the J call may be wrong. The CDR3 is 13 amino acids. Per the germline V gene, CDR1 is LGHNA and CDR2 is YNFKEQ. CDR3 in DNA: TGTGCCAGCAGCCAACCGGACCGTGGCGAGCAGTACTTC. Protein sequence: CASSQPDRGEQYF.

This clonotype was seen a single time. This chain connects TRBV20-1 to TRBJ1-2, with a weak D call TRBD1 (6 bases). Germline CDR1 and CDR2: DFQATT and SNEGSKA (reference sequence). The germline V and J ends were trimmed by 8 bases and 3 bases, with 13 bases remaining between them. This CDR3 is 12 amino acids long. CDR3 protein: CSPGVADYGYTF. Written as DNA, the CDR3 is TGCAGTCCAGGGGTAGCGGACTATGGCTACACCTTC.

About this clonotype itself: A much larger clone is a single base away; this may be a read error. It is unclear where the CDR3 begins or ends on the DNA, so no DNA is shown, and the CDR3 is as TCRdb lists it. The CDR3 reads CASILGPLRGRHEAFF. The chain couples TRBV5-1 to TRBJ1-1; TRBD1 is the table's D call, not checked against the DNA. The CDR3 extends over 16 residues, inclusive of both ends. Germline CDR1 reads SGHRS; CDR2 reads YFSETQ.

This clonotype was seen ten or more times. The V and J genes are TRBV5-1 and TRBJ1-1; D might be TRBD1 (5 bases). Germline V gene data show CDR1 as SGHRS and CDR2 as YFSETQ. With 7 bases removed from V and 5 bases from J, the gap between germline ends came to 15 bases. There are 13 residues in the CDR3. CDR3 in amino acids: CASGWRGGTEAFF. In DNA form, the CDR3 reads TGCGCCAGCGGGTGGAGGGGAGGGACTGAAGCTTTCTTT.

V usage is TRBV5-1 and J usage is TRBJ1-1, with a weak D call TRBD1 (5 bases). Per germline, CDR1 SGHRS and CDR2 YFSETQ. The CDR3 sequence is 13 residues long. Trimming removed 0 bases at V and 8 bases at J, with 11 bases between. CDR3 coding DNA: TGCGCCAGCAGCTTGGCCGACAGCTCAGAAGCTTTCTTT. The encoded protein is CASSLADSSEAFF.

With regard to this clonotype: The junction and the germline gene differ at one end; a read error may be behind it. The chain has TRBV7-9 and TRBJ2-7, with no clear D. This CDR3 contains 15 residues. CDR1 is SEHNR and CDR2 is FQNEAQ in the germline V gene (reference sequence). CDR3 nucleotide sequence: TGCGCCAGCAGCCAAGATGCCCAGGTCGGCTACGAGCAGTACTTC. Its translation is CASSQDAQVGYEQYF.

The chain employs TRBV19 and TRBJ2-7, with 7 positions matching TRBD1. V was pared by 3 bases and J by 5 bases, with 10 bases of the junction left unmatched. CDR3 length: 15 amino acids. Germline values: CDR1 LNHDA, CDR2 SQIVND (reference sequence). The CDR3 sequence is CASSIGKGANDEQYF. DNA of the CDR3: TGTGCCAGTAGTATTGGGAAGGGGGCGAACGACGAGCAGTACTTC. The complete variable domain, with remaining parts taken from reference TRBV19 and TRBJ2-7, reads DGGITQSPKYLFRKEGQNVTLSCEQNLNHDAMYWYRQDPGQGLRLIYYSQIVNDFQKGDIAEGYSVSREKKESFPLTVTSAQKNPTAFYLCASSIGKGANDEQYFGPGTRLTVT.

The V call is TRBV7-8, the J call TRBJ1-2; D is undetermined. Trimming shortened V by 0 bases and J by 6 bases, and 8 bases separated the two germline ends. Germline assignment: CDR1 SGHVS and CDR2 FQNEAQ. This CDR3 comprises 13 residues. The CDR3 loop reads CASSLALRNGYTF. CDR3 in DNA: TGTGCCAGCAGCTTAGCCCTCAGGAATGGCTACACCTTC.

This chain joins TRBV10-3 and TRBJ2-6; 9 nucleotides line up with TRBD1. The CDR3 spans 16 residues. Trimming at V came to 3 bases and at J to 19 bases, leaving 19 bases not matched to a gene. CDR1 ENHRY and CDR2 SYGVKD come from the germline V gene. CDR3 DNA: TGTGCCATCAGTGAAGAGGGTTCGGGACAGGGAGGCCGAATTACTTTC. Amino acids: CAISEEGSGQGGRITF.

The chain employs TRBV7-8 and TRBJ1-4; 8 nucleotides agree with TRBD1. In germline, CDR1 is SGHVS, CDR2 FQNEAQ. CDR3 length: 14 residues. Trimming removed 3 bases from V and 6 bases from J; junction bases left unmatched: 3. The CDR3 protein is CASSFGQGYEKLFF. The CDR3 DNA is TGTGCCAGCAGCTTTGGACAGGGCTATGAAAAACTGTTTTTT.

The chain links TRBV10-3 to TRBJ2-7, with 10 bases aligning to TRBD2. J gave up 5 bases and V 4 bases, and 5 bases lay outside the gene matches. The CDR3 spans 14 residues. Germline V CDR1 and CDR2: ENHRY, SYGVKD. The CDR3 spells CAISATSGENEQYF. The CDR3 DNA reads TGTGCCATCAGTGCCACTAGCGGGGAGAACGAGCAGTACTTC.

In this sample, this clonotype turned up many times. The chain recombines TRBV7-6 with TRBJ2-3; D is undetermined. The germline CDR1 and CDR2 sequences are SGHVS and FNYEAQ. V lost 5 bases, J lost 2 bases, and 11 bases lay in between. The CDR3 runs to 14 residues. The CDR3 DNA follows: TGTGCCAGCAGCCCCGACGCCTACACAGATACGCAGTATTTT. Protein product: CASSPDAYTDTQYF. Together with reference TRBV7-6 and TRBJ2-3, the CDR3 gives the full variable domain: GAGVSQSPRYKVTKRGQDVALRCDPISGHVSLYWYRQALGQGPEFLTYFNYEAQQDKSGLPNDRFSAERPEGSISTLTIQRTEQRDSAMYRCASSPDAYTDTQYFGPGTRLTVL.

The chain uses TRBV7-6 and TRBJ2-1; D is tentatively TRBD1 or TRBD2 (7 bases each). V lost 5 bases and J lost 5, with 13 bases in between. The CDR3 extends over 14 amino acids. Germline values: CDR1 SGHVS, CDR2 FNYEAQ. The CDR3 spells CASSAGGGDNEQFF. As DNA, the CDR3 is TGTGCCAGCAGCGCAGGGGGGGGGGACAATGAGCAGTTCTTC.

This chain uses TRBV20-1 with TRBJ1-5, with 7 bases identical to TRBD1. CDR1 and CDR2 from the germline V gene are DFQATT and SNEGSKA (reference sequence). This CDR3 contains 13 residues. With V trimmed by 6 bases and J by 0 bases, 2 bases remained unmatched. DNA of the CDR3: TGCAGTGCCACAGGGGATAGCAATCAGCCCCAGCATTTT. As protein: CSATGDSNQPQHF.

This clonotype has only a few counts. This CDR3 is CASSRSQVTEAFF. The CDR3 coding sequence is TGTGCCAGCAGCCGCTCACAGGTAACTGAAGCTTTCTTT. The V call is TRBV7-6, the J call TRBJ1-1; D is perhaps TRBD1 (5 bases). V was trimmed by 5 bases and J by 5 bases, leaving 12 bases between them. The CDR3 length is 13 residues. Germline V gene data show CDR1 as SGHVS and CDR2 as FNYEAQ. Filled out from reference TRBV7-6 and TRBJ1-1, the complete variable domain reads GAGVSQSPRYKVTKRGQDVALRCDPISGHVSLYWYRQALGQGPEFLTYFNYEAQQDKSGLPNDRFSAERPEGSISTLTIQRTEQRDSAMYRCASSRSQVTEAFFGQGTRLTVV.

DNA of the CDR3: TGTGCCAGCAGTTCGACTAGCGGGTACTCCTACGAGCAGTACTTC. Protein product: CASSSTSGYSYEQYF. The chain has TRBV12-3 or TRBV12-4 and TRBJ2-7, with 10 bases lining up with TRBD2. This CDR3 is 15 amino acids long. V gave up 4 bases and J gave up 0 bases; unmatched junction bases: 3.

This clonotype has at least ten counts. The CDR3 DNA reads TGTGCCAGCAGCTTAGCTAAAGGAGGGACTGGAAACACCATATATTTT. Translation: CASSLAKGGTGNTIYF. The chain recombines TRBV7-8 with TRBJ1-3; no firm D call. V lost 0 bases to trimming and J lost 2 bases, with 11 bases between them. CDR1 is SGHVS, CDR2 FQNEAQ, per germline. CDR3 length: 16 amino acids.

The chain combines TRBV25-1 with TRBJ1-6, with D maybe TRBD1 (6 bases). The CDR3 consists of 13 residues. CDR1 and CDR2 from the germline V gene are MGHDK and SYGVNS. V shed 8 bases and J shed 9 bases, with 14 bases lying between them. The CDR3 DNA is TGTGCCAGCTGGGGGGCCGCGGGTTCACCCCTCCACTTT. Its protein is CASWGAAGSPLHF.